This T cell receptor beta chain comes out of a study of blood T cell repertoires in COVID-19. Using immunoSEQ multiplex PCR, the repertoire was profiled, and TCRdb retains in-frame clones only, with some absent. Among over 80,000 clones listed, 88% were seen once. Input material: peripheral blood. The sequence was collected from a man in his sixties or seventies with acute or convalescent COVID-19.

The CDR3 sequence: CASTYGGMRPLHF. In DNA, the CDR3 is TGTGCCAGCACCTATGGAGGGATGAGGCCCCTCCACTTT. This chain links TRBV12-3 or TRBV12-4 with TRBJ1-6; D gene ambiguous. This CDR3 region has 13 residues. V lost 7 bases, J lost 13 bases, and 17 bases lay in between.